The present T cell receptor (beta chain) was sequenced within a study of shared clonotypes between healthy human individuals. The study's findings and limits: Unshared clonotypes carried lower generation probabilities than those common to all four donors. Naive CD4 clonotype sharing across a few donors was around 5.5%.

Produced via immunoSEQ multiplex PCR; TCRdb's table is partial and in-frame only. The sample gives hundreds of thousands of clones, approximately 95% of which show up once; 0.06% is in the top ten. Partitioning of CD4+ cells yielded a CD45RA+ naive subset and a CD45RA-negative memory subset. Worth noting for this clone: Its antigen is not known.

CDR3 length equals 13 residues. The sequenced sample was naive CD4+ T cells sorted from blood. Specified subset: CD45RA+ positively selected. The origin of this receptor is a woman aged 25 to 39 in good health. The chain links TRBV21-1 to TRBJ2-7; TRBD1, as called in the table, went unchecked against the DNA. TRBV21-1 is designated a pseudogene. The CDR3 protein is CASSKVQAEEQYF. In DNA form, the CDR3 reads TGTGCCAGCAGCAAAGTCCAGGCAGAGGAGCAGTACTTC.